The clone carrying this T cell receptor (beta chain) was recorded at least ten times. What it binds is not known. This entry belongs to a study of T cell repertoires in cytomegalovirus infection. CDR3 size: 17 residues. Trimming took 2 bases from V and 0 from J, leaving 14 bases between them. From germline, CDR1 is SGHTA and CDR2 FQGTGA. TCRdb recomputed calls from the reads with MiXCR, one row per CDR3 protein. Here the sample spans under 95,000 distinct CDR3 sequences, 40% to 50% being singletons. V and J are TRBV7-3 and TRBJ1-3; D is unresolved. The receptor comes from a human donor in good health (CMV status not recorded). Some clones in this sample may be carry-over from other donors' samples. Source: CD8+ T cells from cultured PBMCs, taken from culture after CMV antigen stimulation. This chain's CDR3 is CASSLSSRADSGNTIYF. The CDR3, as DNA: TGTGCCAGCAGCTTATCATCAAGGGCTGACTCTGGAAACACCATATATTTT.